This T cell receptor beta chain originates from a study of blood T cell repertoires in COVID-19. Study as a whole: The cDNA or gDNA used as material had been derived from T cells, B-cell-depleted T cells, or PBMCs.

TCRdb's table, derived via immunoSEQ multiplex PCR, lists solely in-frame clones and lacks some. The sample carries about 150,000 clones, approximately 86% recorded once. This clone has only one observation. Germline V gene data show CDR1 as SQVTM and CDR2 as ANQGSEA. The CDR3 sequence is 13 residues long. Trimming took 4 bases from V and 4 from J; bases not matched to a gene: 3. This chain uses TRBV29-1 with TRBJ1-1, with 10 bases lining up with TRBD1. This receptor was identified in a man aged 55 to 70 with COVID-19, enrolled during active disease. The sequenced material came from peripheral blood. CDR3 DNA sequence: TGCAGCGTTGGGGACAGGGGCGGCACTGAAGCTTTCTTT. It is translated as CSVGDRGGTEAFF. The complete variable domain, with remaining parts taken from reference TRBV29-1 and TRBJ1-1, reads SAVISQKPSRDICQRGTSLTIQCQVDSQVTMMFWYRQQPGQSLTLIATANQGSEATYESGFVIDKFPISRPNLTFSTLTVSNMSPEDSSIYLCSVGDRGGTEAFFGQGTRLTVV.